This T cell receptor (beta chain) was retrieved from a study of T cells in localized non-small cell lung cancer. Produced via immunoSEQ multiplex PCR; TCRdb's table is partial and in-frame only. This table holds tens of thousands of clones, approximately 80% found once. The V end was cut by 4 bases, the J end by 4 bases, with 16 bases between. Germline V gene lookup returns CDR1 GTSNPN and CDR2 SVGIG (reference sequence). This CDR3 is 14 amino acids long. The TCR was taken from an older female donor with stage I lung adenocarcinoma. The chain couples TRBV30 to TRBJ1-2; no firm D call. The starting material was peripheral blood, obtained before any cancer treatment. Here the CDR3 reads CAWTPTNSVYGYTF. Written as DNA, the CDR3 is TGTGCCTGGACCCCCACCAACTCGGTCTATGGCTACACCTTC.